A selection of T cell receptor beta chains follows, all from one sample in a study of blood T cells in healthy people across ages. TCRdb passed the 5' RACE reads through MiXCR, listing each CDR3 protein once. The sample gives 650,000 to 800,000 distinct CDR3 sequences, around 45% of which show up once; under 20% is in the top ten. Sequencing was done on a sample of blood. These receptors all come from a man between 60 and 75 years old in good health. The CDR3 runs from the conserved cysteine through the conserved F or W.

J | V | CDR3
TRBJ2-4 | TRBV28 | CASSLPITAKNIQYF
TRBJ2-1 | TRBV6-4 | CASSAAGEVYNEQFF
TRBJ1-6 | TRBV7-2 | CASSLWGEGYNSPLHF
TRBJ2-5 | TRBV5-1 | CASTSGGRETQYF
TRBJ2-3 | TRBV4-1 | CASSRGRQGSLTDTQYF
TRBJ2-7 | TRBV6-6 | CASVLKSSYEQYF
TRBJ2-4 | TRBV12-3/TRBV12-4 | CASSRERGYERYF
TRBJ2-7 | TRBV13 | CASGPGSYEQYF
TRBJ2-1 | TRBV7-2 | CASSLDGGVAEQFF
TRBJ2-1 | TRBV5-1 | CASSWEGGIHNEQFF
TRBJ2-1 | TRBV20-1 | CSAQDLGYNEQFF
TRBJ1-5 | TRBV3-1 | CASSHGRFNQPQHF
TRBJ2-1 | TRBV7-2 | CANSLQGPPLPYNEQFF
TRBJ2-1 | TRBV20-1 | CSAPPSLAGDHNEQFF
TRBJ2-2 | TRBV9 | CASSQGWGASGELFF
TRBJ2-7 | TRBV7-2 | CASSLSSGDPYEQYF
TRBJ1-2 | TRBV28 | CASTPDRGRANYGYTF
TRBJ1-1 | TRBV15 | CATSSRDRDTEAFF
TRBJ2-5 | TRBV3-1 | CASSPRTSIVTQYF
TRBJ2-5 | TRBV7-9 | CASSFQGASQETQYF
TRBJ2-4 | TRBV30 | CAWSPQAKNIQYF
- | TRBV12-3/TRBV12-4 | CASSPGQYTDTQHF
TRBJ2-7 | TRBV28 | CASSLPGQGWYEQYF
TRBJ2-6 | TRBV24-1 | CATSDPGLARSGANVLTF
TRBJ2-1 | TRBV3-1 | CASSQDPSSYYNEQFF
TRBJ2-3 | TRBV29-1 | CSVDASGGAFDTQYF
TRBJ1-5 | TRBV4-1 | CASSQELRDPSRDQPQHF